This T cell receptor (beta chain) was sequenced for a study of beta chain features in type 1 diabetes. As for the study in general: In age, gender and cell yields, patients were similar to healthy donors.

All of the isolated RNA was reverse transcribed, so expressed TCRB transcripts were sequenced. This table comes from immunoSEQ multiplex PCR, and its TCRdb copy is limited to in-frame clones, with some not included. The repertoire has approximately 730,000 clones, around 15% of them found once; the top ten carry less than 0.025%. Sorted populations were all over 95% pure. This CDR3 has 16 amino acids. Broader study findings: Moderate but significant shortening of TCRB CDR3s was recorded in all four CD4+ subsets from Type 1 diabetes patients. Naive, central memory and Treg TCRB repertoires seemed to resemble each other more closely in patients than they did in healthy donors.

Concerning this clone: Its specificity is unknown.

The origin of this receptor is a man aged 18-30 years with type 1 diabetes. The chain recombines TRBV21-1 with TRBJ1-2. TRBV21-1 counts as a pseudogene. Sequencing input: naive CD4+ T cells from blood. Here the CDR3 DNA reads TGTGCCAGCAGCACCGGGGCAGGGTGGTGGCCCTATGGCTACACCTTC. Protein product: CASSTGAGWWPYGYTF.